These 10 T cell receptor beta chains came from one sample sequenced in a study of blood T cells in healthy people across ages. The second PCR ran about 6 to 11 cycles with a sample-barcoded 5' primer and J-beta primers. Using its own MiXCR run on the 5' RACE reads, TCRdb lists one record per CDR3 protein. The sample lists some 670,000 distinct CDR3 sequences; roughly half were seen once. Sequencing was done on a sample of blood. All receptors derive from a woman of 80 years or more in good health.

About this clonotype itself: A much larger clonotype is one base distant, so this may be a read error. The chain is built from TRBV11-2 and TRBJ1-6; D remains unclear. CDR1 and CDR2 (germline): SGHAT, FQNNGV. The length of the CDR3 is 13 residues. Between the trimmed V and J ends, which lost 1 base and 8 bases, there was a span of 6 bases. The CDR3 nucleotides are TGTGCCAGCAGCTTAGTGAGGGATTCACCCCTCCACTTT. Protein product: CASSLVRDSPLHF.

This clonotype has at least ten counts. This chain joins TRBV5-1 and TRBJ2-4; weak D call: TRBD1 (6 bases). V lost 3 bases, J lost 1 base, and 11 bases lay in between. Germline CDR1 SGHRS, CDR2 YFSETQ. This CDR3 is 15 amino acids long. The CDR3 DNA sequence: TGCGCCAGCAGCTCCAGGGGTCTTGCCAAAAACATTCAGTACTTC. This sequence encodes CASSSRGLAKNIQYF.

The chain recombines TRBV2 with TRBJ2-7; TRBD1 aligns across 7 bases. This CDR3 is built from 16 residues. Germline CDR1 and CDR2: SNHLY and FYNNEI. V trimming: 5 bases; J trimming: 7 bases; junction bases outside the gene matches: 17. The CDR3 bases are TGTGCCAGCAGTTCCCCAGGGACAGAACCCTACAATGAGCAGTACTTC. It specifies CASSSPGTEPYNEQYF.

This clonotype was observed once. As DNA, the CDR3 is TGTGCCAGCAGTTTACTGGGACTAGCGGAAGAGACCCAGTACTTC. Amino acids: CASSLLGLAEETQYF. The genes are TRBV12-3 or TRBV12-4 and TRBJ2-5; 11 nucleotides agree with TRBD2. The CDR3 covers 15 residues. J gave up 3 bases and V 2 bases, and 2 bases lay outside the gene matches.

This clonotype has ten or more counts. V usage is TRBV12-3 or TRBV12-4 and J usage is TRBJ2-5; the D gene is possibly TRBD1 (5 bases). Trimming removed 3 bases at V and 5 bases at J, with 13 bases between. CDR3 size: 14 residues. The CDR3 nucleotides are TGTGCCAGCAGTTTTTTTAAGGGGTTGGAGACCCAGTACTTC. It codes for CASSFFKGLETQYF.

Many counts were recorded for this clonotype. The chain has TRBV28 and TRBJ2-3; D unresolved. This CDR3 spans 16 amino acids. Germline V gives CDR1 MDHEN, CDR2 SYDVKM. Between the trimmed V and J ends, which lost 6 bases and 8 bases, there was a span of 24 bases. The CDR3 region has the DNA TGTGCCAGCAGGGCCCCGCCCGTACTAACGTGGCGTACGCAGTATTTT. Its translation: CASRAPPVLTWRTQYF.

In its sample, this clonotype was seen many times. The genes are TRBV5-6 and TRBJ2-1; 8 nucleotides agree with TRBD2. This CDR3 region has 16 residues. With V trimmed by 2 bases and J by 3 bases, 7 bases remained unmatched. Germline V gene sequence: CDR1 SGHDT, CDR2 YYEEEE. The CDR3 loop is CASSFYRGGFYNEQFF. CDR3 DNA: TGTGCCAGCAGCTTTTATCGGGGGGGCTTCTACAATGAGCAGTTCTTC.

This chain uses TRBV30 with TRBJ1-3, with D unresolved. Germline V lookup: CDR1 GTSNPN, CDR2 SVGIG (reference sequence). V was trimmed by 3 bases and J by 0 bases, leaving 3 bases between them. The CDR3 is 12 residues long. The CDR3: CAWSGSGNTIYF. The CDR3 bases are TGTGCCTGGAGCGGCTCTGGAAACACCATATATTTT. The variable domain in full, completed from reference TRBV30 and TRBJ1-3, reads SQTIHQWPATLVQPVGSPLSLECTVEGTSNPNLYWYRQAAGRGLQLLFYSVGIGQISSEVPQNLSASRPQDRQFILSSKKLLLSDSGFYLCAWSGSGNTIYFGEGSWLTVV.

The chain has TRBV2 and TRBJ1-1, with D maybe TRBD1 (5 bases). Trimming removed 2 bases at V and 11 bases at J, with 15 bases between. Germline assignment: CDR1 SNHLY and CDR2 FYNNEI. The CDR3 is 13 residues long. DNA for the CDR3: TGTGCCAGCAGTGAAATCTGGGGGATAAGGGCTTTCTTT. Residues: CASSEIWGIRAFF.

V and J are TRBV10-3 and TRBJ2-5; possible D gene TRBD2, 6 bases. CDR3 size: 16 residues. Looked up from germline, CDR1 is ENHRY and CDR2 is SYGVKD. V was cut by 4 bases and J by 11 bases, with 26 bases left in between. CDR3 nucleotides: TGTGCCATCAGTGGCGCCGGGACTCCTTCCTACAATGAGCAGTACTTC. It specifies CAISGAGTPSYNEQYF.